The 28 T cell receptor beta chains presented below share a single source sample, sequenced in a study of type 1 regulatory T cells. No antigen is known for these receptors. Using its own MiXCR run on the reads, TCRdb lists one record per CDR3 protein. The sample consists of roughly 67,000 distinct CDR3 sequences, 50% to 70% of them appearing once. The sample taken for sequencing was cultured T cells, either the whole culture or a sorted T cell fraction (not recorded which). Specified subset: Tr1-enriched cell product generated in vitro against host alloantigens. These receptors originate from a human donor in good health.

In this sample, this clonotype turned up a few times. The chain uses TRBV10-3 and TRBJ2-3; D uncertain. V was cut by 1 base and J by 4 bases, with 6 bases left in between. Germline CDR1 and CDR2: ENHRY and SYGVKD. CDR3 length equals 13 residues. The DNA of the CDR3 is TGTGCCATCAGTGAGTTCGTGTCAGATACGCAGTATTTT. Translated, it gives CAISEFVSDTQYF.

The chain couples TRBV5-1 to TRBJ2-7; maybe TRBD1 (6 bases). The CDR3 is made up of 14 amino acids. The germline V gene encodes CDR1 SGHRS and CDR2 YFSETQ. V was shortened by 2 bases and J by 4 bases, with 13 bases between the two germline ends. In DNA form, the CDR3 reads TGCGCCAGCAGCTTAAGGGACAAGGGATACGAGCAGTACTTC. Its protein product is CASSLRDKGYEQYF.

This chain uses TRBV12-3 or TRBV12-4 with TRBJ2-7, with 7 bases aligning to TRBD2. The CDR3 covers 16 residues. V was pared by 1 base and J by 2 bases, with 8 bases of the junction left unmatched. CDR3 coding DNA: TGTGCCAGCAGTTTAGGGGGCACTAGCGAGACCTACGAGCAGTACTTC. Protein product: CASSLGGTSETYEQYF.

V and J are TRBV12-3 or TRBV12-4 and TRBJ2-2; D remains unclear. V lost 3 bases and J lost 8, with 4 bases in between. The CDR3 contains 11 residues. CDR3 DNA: TGTGCCAGCAGTTTGTTAGGGGAGCTGTTTTTT. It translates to CASSLLGELFF.

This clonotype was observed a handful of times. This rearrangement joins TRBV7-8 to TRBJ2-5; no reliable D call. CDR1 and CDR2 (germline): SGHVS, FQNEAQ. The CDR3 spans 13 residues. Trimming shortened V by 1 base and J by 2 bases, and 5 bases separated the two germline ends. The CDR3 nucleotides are TGTGCCAGCAGCTTAGGTATTCAAGAGACCCAGTACTTC. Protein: CASSLGIQETQYF.

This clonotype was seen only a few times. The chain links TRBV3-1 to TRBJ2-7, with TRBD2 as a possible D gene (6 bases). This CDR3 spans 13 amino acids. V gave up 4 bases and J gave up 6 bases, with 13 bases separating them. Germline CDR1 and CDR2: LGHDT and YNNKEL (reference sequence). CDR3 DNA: TGTGCCAGCAGCCCTAGCGCCTCGGGCGAGCAGTACTTC. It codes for CASSPSASGEQYF.

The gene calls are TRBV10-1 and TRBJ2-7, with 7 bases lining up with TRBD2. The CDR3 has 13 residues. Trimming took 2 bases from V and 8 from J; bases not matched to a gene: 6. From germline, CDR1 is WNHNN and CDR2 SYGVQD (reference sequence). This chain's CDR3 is CASSEDSRGKQYF. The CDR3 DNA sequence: TGCGCCAGCAGTGAGGACTCGCGGGGGAAGCAGTACTTC.

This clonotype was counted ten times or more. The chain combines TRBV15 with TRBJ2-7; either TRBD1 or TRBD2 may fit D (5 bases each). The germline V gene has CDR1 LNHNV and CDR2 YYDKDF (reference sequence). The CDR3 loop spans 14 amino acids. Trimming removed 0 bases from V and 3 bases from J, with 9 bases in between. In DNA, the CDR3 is TGTGCCACCAGCAGAGACCGGGGCAACTACGAGCAGTACTTC. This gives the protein CATSRDRGNYEQYF.

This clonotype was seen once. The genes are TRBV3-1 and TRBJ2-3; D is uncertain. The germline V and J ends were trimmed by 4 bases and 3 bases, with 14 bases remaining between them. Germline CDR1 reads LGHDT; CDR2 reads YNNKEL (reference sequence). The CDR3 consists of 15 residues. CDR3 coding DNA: TGTGCCAGCAGCCTACTTAATACCCGGACAGATACGCAGTATTTT. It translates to CASSLLNTRTDTQYF.

The DNA for the CDR3 is TGTGCCACCAGCAGAGATCCGGGGACATTGTCTGGAAACACCATATATTTT. Its translation: CATSRDPGTLSGNTIYF. The rearrangement uses TRBV15 and TRBJ1-3; maybe TRBD1 (6 bases). The CDR3 is made up of 17 amino acids. V was trimmed by 0 bases and J by 1 base, leaving 13 bases between them. CDR1 and CDR2 (germline): LNHNV, YYDKDF (reference sequence).

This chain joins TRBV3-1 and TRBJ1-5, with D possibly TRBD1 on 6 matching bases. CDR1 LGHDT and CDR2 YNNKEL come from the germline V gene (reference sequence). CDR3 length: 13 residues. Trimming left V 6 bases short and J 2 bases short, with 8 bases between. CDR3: CASRGAGNQPQHF. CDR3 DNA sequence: TGTGCCAGCAGGGGGGCCGGCAATCAGCCCCAGCATTTT.

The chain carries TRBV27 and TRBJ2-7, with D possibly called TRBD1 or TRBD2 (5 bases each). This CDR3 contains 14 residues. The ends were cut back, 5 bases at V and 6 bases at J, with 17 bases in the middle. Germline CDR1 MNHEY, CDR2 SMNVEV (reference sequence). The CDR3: CASSTGTGRREQYF. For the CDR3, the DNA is TGTGCCAGCAGTACCGGGACGGGAAGGCGCGAGCAGTACTTC.

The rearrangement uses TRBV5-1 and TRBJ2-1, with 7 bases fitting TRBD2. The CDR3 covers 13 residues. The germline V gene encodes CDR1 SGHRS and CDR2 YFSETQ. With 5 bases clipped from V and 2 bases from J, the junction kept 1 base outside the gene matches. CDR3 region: CASSGTTYNEQFF. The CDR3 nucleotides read TGCGCCAGCAGTGGGACTACCTACAATGAGCAGTTCTTC.

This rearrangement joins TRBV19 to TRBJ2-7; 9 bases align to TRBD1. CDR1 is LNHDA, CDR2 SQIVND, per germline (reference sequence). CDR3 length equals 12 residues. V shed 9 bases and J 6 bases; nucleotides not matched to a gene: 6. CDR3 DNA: TGTGCCAGCTCTGACAGGGGGAGCGAGCAGTACTTC. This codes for CASSDRGSEQYF.

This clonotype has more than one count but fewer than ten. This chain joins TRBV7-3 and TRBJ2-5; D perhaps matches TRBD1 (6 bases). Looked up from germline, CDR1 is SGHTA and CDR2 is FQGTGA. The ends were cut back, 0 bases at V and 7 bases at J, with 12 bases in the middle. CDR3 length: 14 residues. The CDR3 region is CASSLTRDIGTQYF. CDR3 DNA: TGTGCCAGCAGCTTAACCAGGGACATCGGGACCCAGTACTTC.

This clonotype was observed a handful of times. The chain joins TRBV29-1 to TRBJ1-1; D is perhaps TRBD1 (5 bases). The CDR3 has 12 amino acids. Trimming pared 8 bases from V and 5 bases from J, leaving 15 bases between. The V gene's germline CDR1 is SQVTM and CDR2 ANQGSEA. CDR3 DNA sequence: TGCAGCCTTGGCGGGGGGAGGACTGAAGCTTTCTTT. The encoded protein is CSLGGGRTEAFF.

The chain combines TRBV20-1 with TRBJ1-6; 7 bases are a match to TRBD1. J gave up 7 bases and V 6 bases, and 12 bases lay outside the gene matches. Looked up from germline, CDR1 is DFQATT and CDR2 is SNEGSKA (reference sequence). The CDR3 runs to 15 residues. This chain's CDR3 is CSARNQPGQNSPLHF. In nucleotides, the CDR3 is TGCAGTGCCCGAAACCAGCCGGGACAGAATTCACCCCTCCACTTT.

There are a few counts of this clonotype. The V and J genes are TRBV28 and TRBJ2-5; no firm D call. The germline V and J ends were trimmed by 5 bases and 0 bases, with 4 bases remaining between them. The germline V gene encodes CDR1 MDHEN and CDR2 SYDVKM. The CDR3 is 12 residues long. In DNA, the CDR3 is TGTGCCAGCAGTAACTACCAAGAGACCCAGTACTTC. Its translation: CASSNYQETQYF.

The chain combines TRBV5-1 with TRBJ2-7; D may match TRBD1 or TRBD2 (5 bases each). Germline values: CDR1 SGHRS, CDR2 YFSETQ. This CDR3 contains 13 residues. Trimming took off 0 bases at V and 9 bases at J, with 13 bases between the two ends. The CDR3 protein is CASSLEPKGRQYF. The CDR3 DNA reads TGCGCCAGCAGCTTGGAACCCAAGGGACGGCAGTACTTC.

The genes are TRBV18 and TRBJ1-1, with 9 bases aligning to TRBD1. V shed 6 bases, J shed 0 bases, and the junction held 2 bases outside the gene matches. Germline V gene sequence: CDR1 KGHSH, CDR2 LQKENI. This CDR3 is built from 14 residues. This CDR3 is CASSGQGLNTEAFF. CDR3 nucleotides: TGTGCCAGCTCCGGACAGGGGCTGAACACTGAAGCTTTCTTT. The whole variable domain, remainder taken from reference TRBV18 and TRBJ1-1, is NAGVMQNPRHLVRRRGQEARLRCSPMKGHSHVYWYRQLPEEGLKFMVYLQKENIIDESGMPKERFSAEFPKEGPSILRIQQVVRGDSAAYFCASSGQGLNTEAFFGQGTRLTVV.

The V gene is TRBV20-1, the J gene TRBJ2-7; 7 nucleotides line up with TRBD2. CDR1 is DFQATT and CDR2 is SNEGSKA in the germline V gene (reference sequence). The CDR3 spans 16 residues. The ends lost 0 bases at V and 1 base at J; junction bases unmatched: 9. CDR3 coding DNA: TGCAGTGCTAGAGATTATGGCGGGAGTAAATCCTACGAGCAGTACTTC. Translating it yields CSARDYGGSKSYEQYF.

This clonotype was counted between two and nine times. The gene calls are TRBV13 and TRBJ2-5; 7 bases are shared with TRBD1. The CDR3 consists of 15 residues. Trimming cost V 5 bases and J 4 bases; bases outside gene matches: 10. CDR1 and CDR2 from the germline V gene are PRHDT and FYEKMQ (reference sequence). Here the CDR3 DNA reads TGTGCCAGCAGCCAACTACTAGGGGGCTTAGAGACCCAGTACTTC. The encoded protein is CASSQLLGGLETQYF.

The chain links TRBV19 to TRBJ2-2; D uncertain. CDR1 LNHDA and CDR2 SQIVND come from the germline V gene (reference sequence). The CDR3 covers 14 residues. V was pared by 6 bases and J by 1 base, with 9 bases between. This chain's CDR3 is CASSSHGNTGELFF. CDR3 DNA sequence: TGTGCCAGTAGCTCGCACGGGAACACCGGGGAGCTGTTTTTT.

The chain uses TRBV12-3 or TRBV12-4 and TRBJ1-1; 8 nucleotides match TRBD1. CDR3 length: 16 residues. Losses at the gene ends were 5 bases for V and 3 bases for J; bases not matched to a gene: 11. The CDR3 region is CASSPGTGGRYTEAFF. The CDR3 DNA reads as TGTGCCAGCAGTCCCGGGACAGGTGGTAGGTACACTGAAGCTTTCTTT.

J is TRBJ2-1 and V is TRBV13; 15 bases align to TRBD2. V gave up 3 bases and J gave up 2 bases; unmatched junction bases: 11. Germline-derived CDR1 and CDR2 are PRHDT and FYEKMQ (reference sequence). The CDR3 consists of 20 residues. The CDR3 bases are TGTGCCAGCAGCTTGCGATCGGGACTAGCGGGAGGAAGCCCCTACAATGAGCAGTTCTTC. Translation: CASSLRSGLAGGSPYNEQFF.

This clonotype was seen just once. The CDR3, as DNA: TGTGCCAGCAGTTCCGGCGCTGGGGTCAAAAACATTCAGTACTTC. Translated, it gives CASSSGAGVKNIQYF. This chain joins TRBV27 and TRBJ2-4; D not certain. Germline V lookup: CDR1 MNHEY, CDR2 SMNVEV (reference sequence). V was shortened by 4 bases and J by 3 bases, with 13 bases between the two germline ends. CDR3 size: 15 residues.

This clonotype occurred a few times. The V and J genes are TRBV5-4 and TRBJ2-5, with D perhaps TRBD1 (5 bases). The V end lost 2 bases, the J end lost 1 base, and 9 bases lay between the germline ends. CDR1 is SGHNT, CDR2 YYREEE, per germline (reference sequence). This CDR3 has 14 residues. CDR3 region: CASSFRVSQETQYF. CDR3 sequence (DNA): TGTGCCAGCAGCTTCAGGGTCAGCCAAGAGACCCAGTACTTC.

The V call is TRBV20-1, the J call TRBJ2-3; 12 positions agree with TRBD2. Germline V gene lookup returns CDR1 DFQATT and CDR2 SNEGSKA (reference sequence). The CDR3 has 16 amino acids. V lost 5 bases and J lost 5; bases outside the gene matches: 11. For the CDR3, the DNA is TGCAGTGCTGGGGAGACTAGCGGGAGTTCTGGAGATACGCAGTATTTT. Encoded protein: CSAGETSGSSGDTQYF.